The present T cell receptor beta chain was sequenced within a study of beta chain features in type 1 diabetes. Study outcomes and limitations: A greater similarity of naive, central memory and Treg TCRB repertoires was seen among patients than among healthy donors.

Germline lookup yields CDR1 SQVTM and CDR2 ANQGSEA. V dropped 0 bases and J dropped 2 bases, with 19 bases sitting between them. The CDR3 contains 17 residues. The entirety of the isolated RNA underwent reverse transcription, so expressed TCRB transcripts were sequenced. Data came from immunoSEQ multiplex PCR; TCRdb stores just in-frame clones and leaves some out. The table has hundreds of thousands of clones, around 15% seen once. A note on this clone: Its cognate antigen is unknown.

Sequenced input: naive CD4+ T cells from blood. This clonotype was obtained from a man aged 18 to 30 in good health. This sequence joins TRBV29-1 and TRBJ2-5; D not certain. The CDR3 loop reads CSVEDLDPMEPQETQYF. CDR3 nucleotide sequence: TGCAGCGTTGAAGATCTAGATCCGATGGAGCCACAAGAGACCCAGTACTTC.